This TCR beta chain derives from a study of control samples from healthy donors and cancer patients. Generated by immunoSEQ multiplex PCR, the TCRdb table keeps only in-frame clones and is missing some. The sample lists about 13,000 clones, roughly three quarters occurring once. Germline loops: CDR1 SGHVS, CDR2 FQNEAQ. The CDR3 extends over 16 amino acids. Trimming removed 6 bases at V and 0 bases at J, with 12 bases between. The sample was formalin-fixed, paraffin-embedded tissue. The gene calls are TRBV7-8 and TRBJ2-6, with D possibly TRBD1 on 6 matching bases. The sequence was collected from a male donor with melanoma. The CDR3 coding sequence is TGTGCCAGCAGAGTTACAGGGATCTCTGGGGCCAACGTCCTGACTTTC. Translation: CASRVTGISGANVLTF. Complete variable domain (other parts from reference TRBV7-8 and TRBJ2-6): GAGVSQSPRYKVAKRGQDVALRCDPISGHVSLFWYQQALGQGPEFLTYFQNEAQLDKSGLPSDRFFAERPEGSVSTLKIQRTQQEDSAVYLCASRVTGISGANVLTFGAGSRLTVL.